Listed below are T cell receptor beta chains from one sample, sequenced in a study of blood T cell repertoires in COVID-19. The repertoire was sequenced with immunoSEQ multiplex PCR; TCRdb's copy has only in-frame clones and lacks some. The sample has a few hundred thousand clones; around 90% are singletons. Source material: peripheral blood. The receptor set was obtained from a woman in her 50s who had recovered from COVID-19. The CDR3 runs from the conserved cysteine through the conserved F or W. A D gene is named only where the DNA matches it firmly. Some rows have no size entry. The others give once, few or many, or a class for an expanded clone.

CDR3aa: CASSLGLGADTQYF
CDR3nt: TGTGCTAGCAGCTTAGGGCTAGGCGCAGATACGCAGTATTTT
j_gene: TRBJ2-3
d_gene: .
v_gene: TRBV7-7
abundance: once

CDR3aa: CASSPTASSGNTIYF
CDR3nt: TGTGCCAGCAGCCCAACCGCTAGCTCTGGAAACACCATATATTTT
j_gene: TRBJ1-3
d_gene: .
v_gene: TRBV7-3
abundance: .

CDR3aa: CASSFTSGRVYNEQFF
CDR3nt: TGTGCCAGCAGTTTCACTAGCGGGAGGGTGTACAATGAGCAGTTCTTC
j_gene: TRBJ2-1
d_gene: TRBD2
v_gene: TRBV27
abundance: .

CDR3aa: CASSTPRGGQETQYF
CDR3nt: TGTGCCAGCAGCACCCCGCGGGGAGGCCAAGAGACCCAGTACTTC
j_gene: TRBJ2-5
d_gene: .
v_gene: TRBV6-2/TRBV6-3
abundance: .

CDR3aa: CATSTNPSGSGSEQFF
CDR3nt: TGTGCCACCAGCACAAATCCTAGCGGGAGTGGGAGTGAGCAGTTCTTC
j_gene: TRBJ2-1
d_gene: TRBD2
v_gene: TRBV15
abundance: .

CDR3aa: CASSPPRQVASTDTQYF
CDR3nt: TGCGCCAGCAGCCCCCCCCGACAGGTTGCTAGCACAGATACGCAGTATTTT
j_gene: TRBJ2-3
d_gene: .
v_gene: TRBV5-1
abundance: .

CDR3aa: CASGFRGLNGYTF
CDR3nt: TGTGCCAGCGGCTTCAGGGGGCTGAATGGCTACACCTTC
j_gene: TRBJ1-2
d_gene: TRBD1
v_gene: TRBV6-5
abundance: .

CDR3aa: CASSRDRQETQYF
CDR3nt: TGTGCCAGCAGCAGGGACAGGCAAGAGACCCAGTACTTC
j_gene: TRBJ2-5
d_gene: TRBD1
v_gene: TRBV5-4
abundance: .

CDR3aa: CASSLGVTGQAFF
CDR3nt: TGTGCCAGCAGCTTAGGGGTGACAGGGCAAGCTTTCTTT
j_gene: TRBJ1-1
d_gene: TRBD1
v_gene: TRBV7-8
abundance: .

CDR3aa: CASSSAGAGYGYTF
CDR3nt: TGTGCCAGCAGCTCTGCAGGGGCAGGCTATGGCTACACCTTC
j_gene: TRBJ1-2
d_gene: .
v_gene: TRBV7-9
abundance: .

CDR3aa: CASSPQVSGSGANVLTF
CDR3nt: TGTGCCAGCAGCCCACAGGTTTCTGGCTCTGGGGCCAACGTCCTGACTTTC
j_gene: TRBJ2-6
d_gene: .
v_gene: TRBV7-3
abundance: .

CDR3aa: CASRGQDQPQHF
CDR3nt: TGTGCCAGCAGGGGACAGGATCAGCCCCAGCATTTT
j_gene: TRBJ1-5
d_gene: TRBD1
v_gene: TRBV27
abundance: .

CDR3aa: CASSRDRATDTQYF
CDR3nt: TGCGCCAGCAGCAGGGACAGGGCCACAGATACGCAGTATTTT
j_gene: TRBJ2-3
d_gene: TRBD1
v_gene: TRBV5-1
abundance: many

CDR3aa: CASLEQGASYEQYF
CDR3nt: TGTGCCAGCTTGGAACAGGGGGCGTCCTACGAGCAGTACTTC
j_gene: TRBJ2-7
d_gene: TRBD1
v_gene: TRBV2
abundance: few

CDR3aa: CASSALGPSYEQYF
CDR3nt: TGTGCCAGCAGCGCCCTGGGGCCCTCCTACGAGCAGTACTTC
j_gene: TRBJ2-7
d_gene: .
v_gene: TRBV28
abundance: .

CDR3aa: CASSLAQGTNTEAFF
CDR3nt: TGTGCCAGCAGCTTAGCTCAGGGCACGAACACTGAAGCTTTCTTT
j_gene: TRBJ1-1
d_gene: .
v_gene: TRBV7-6
abundance: .